One and the same sample provided the 10 T cell receptor beta chains below, sequenced in a study of vaccination and CD4 T cells after COVID-19. The study sequenced cultured CD4+ T cell DNA using the Oncomine TCR Beta short-read assay. TCRdb redid the calling of the PCR reads with MiXCR, one entry per CDR3 protein. The sample holds roughly 18,000 distinct CDR3 sequences, around 45% seen once. Sample treatment: approximately 10-day PBMC culture with coronavirus spike peptide pools or control peptides (ViraFEST assay). Their antigens are not known. Input material: CD4+ T cells from blood, cultured in vitro. The receptors come from a human donor who had recovered from COVID-19.

The chain is built from TRBV11-2 and TRBJ1-1; no reliable D call. The V gene lost 0 bases and the J gene lost 1 base, with 9 bases spanning the gap. This CDR3 has 15 residues. CDR1 and CDR2 (germline): SGHAT, FQNNGV. The CDR3 DNA reads as TGTGCCAGCAGCTTAGACGCCGGGAGGAACACTGAAGCTTTCTTT. Its translation: CASSLDAGRNTEAFF.

A few counts support this clonotype. This rearrangement joins TRBV7-2 to TRBJ1-2; 8 bases are shared with TRBD1. The CDR3 runs to 14 residues. From germline, CDR1 is SGHTA and CDR2 FQGNSA. The ends lost 6 bases at V and 2 bases at J; junction bases unmatched: 5. CDR3 amino acids: CASSRTGINYGYTF. The CDR3 DNA reads TGTGCCAGCAGTCGGACAGGGATCAACTATGGCTACACCTTC.

The V call is TRBV6-1, the J call TRBJ1-6; the D gene is possibly TRBD1 (6 bases). The CDR3 length is 17 residues. CDR1 MNHNS and CDR2 SASEGT come from the germline V gene. Trimming shortened V by 7 bases and J by 7 bases, and 23 bases separated the two germline ends. The CDR3 here is CASTTWLGGRGNSPLHF. In nucleotides, the CDR3 is TGTGCCAGCACTACATGGTTGGGAGGGAGGGGGAATTCACCCCTCCACTTT.

This clonotype was picked up a small number of times. The CDR3 spells CSARPTGNYGYTF. The DNA for the CDR3 is TGCAGTGCTAGACCTACAGGGAACTATGGCTACACCTTC. The chain has TRBV20-1 and TRBJ1-2; D perhaps matches TRBD1 (6 bases). The CDR3 spans 13 residues. Germline V gene lookup returns CDR1 DFQATT and CDR2 SNEGSKA (reference sequence). With 2 bases removed from V and 2 bases from J, the gap between germline ends came to 9 bases.

The chain combines TRBV15 with TRBJ2-2; 7 positions agree with TRBD1. V was clipped by 8 bases and J by 13 bases; unmatched bases: 7. The CDR3 totals 11 residues. From germline, CDR1 is LNHNV and CDR2 YYDKDF (reference sequence). CDR3 sequence: CATEKGAGLFF. The DNA of the CDR3 is TGTGCCACCGAGAAGGGGGCAGGGCTGTTTTTT.

This clonotype was counted between two and nine times. The V and J genes are TRBV20-1 and TRBJ1-2; D not certain. The CDR3 has 13 amino acids. From germline, CDR1 is DFQATT and CDR2 SNEGSKA (reference sequence). V shed 6 bases and J shed 6 bases, with 17 bases lying between them. CDR3 loop: CSAKGWAYNGYTF. The CDR3 nucleotides are TGCAGTGCCAAAGGTTGGGCATATAATGGCTACACCTTC.

Concerning this clonotype itself: A much bigger clone sits one base away, suggesting this may be a read error. V gene TRBV5-1 combines with J gene TRBJ2-5; 7 bases are a match to TRBD1. The CDR3 has 18 amino acids. The V segment lost 2 bases and the J segment 1 base; nucleotides outside the gene matches: 14. Germline assignment: CDR1 SGHRS and CDR2 YFSETQ. The CDR3 coding sequence is TGCGCCAGCAGCTTTAGGGGGCTGTACCCCGGCGTCCAAGAGACCCAGTACTTC. This sequence encodes CASSFRGLYPGVQETQYF. Using reference TRBV5-1 and TRBJ2-5 for the parts outside the CDR3, the full variable domain is KAGVTQTPRYLIKTRGQQVTLSCSPISGHRSVSWYQQTPGQGLQFLFEYFSETQRNKGNFPGRFSGRQFSNSRSEMNVSTLELGDSALYLCASSFRGLYPGVQETQYFGPGTRLLVL.

The rearrangement uses TRBV7-2 and TRBJ2-5; possibly TRBD1 for D (5 bases). Germline CDR1 is SGHTA and CDR2 is FQGNSA. V lost 0 bases to trimming and J lost 4 bases, with 12 bases between them. This CDR3 region has 15 residues. The CDR3 reads CASSLAGAGGETQYF. The CDR3 DNA reads as TGTGCCAGCAGCTTAGCAGGGGCAGGTGGAGAGACCCAGTACTTC.

The V gene is TRBV11-3, the J gene TRBJ1-5; no clear D gene. The CDR3 is 13 residues long. The germline V gene has CDR1 SGHNT and CDR2 YENEEA. V was shortened by 0 bases and J by 5 bases, with 5 bases between the two germline ends. For the CDR3, the DNA is TGTGCCAGCAGCTTAGAGACGTATCAGCCCCAGCATTTT. It yields the protein CASSLETYQPQHF.

The V gene is TRBV28, the J gene TRBJ1-5; D uncertain. The CDR3 spans 16 residues. The V end lost 2 bases, the J end lost 6 bases, and 17 bases lay between the germline ends. Germline V CDR1 and CDR2: MDHEN, SYDVKM. CDR3 sequence: CASSLRGGKVSQPQHF. The CDR3, as DNA: TGTGCCAGCAGTTTACGGGGTGGGAAGGTATCTCAGCCCCAGCATTTT.